The 16 T cell receptor beta chains below come from one sample, sequenced in a study of blood T cell repertoires in COVID-19. Some clones are missing from TCRdb's copy, which holds only in-frame ones; the method was immunoSEQ multiplex PCR. Here the sample spans some 200,000 clones, around 85% being singletons. Source material: peripheral blood. These receptors came from an older woman with acute or convalescent COVID-19.

The gene calls are TRBV4-1 and TRBJ1-1; TRBD1 matches 9 bases. The CDR3 has 13 residues. With V trimmed by 0 bases and J by 10 bases, 3 bases remained unmatched. The V gene's germline CDR1 is MGHRA and CDR2 YSYEKL. The CDR3 region has the DNA TGCGCCAGCAGCCAAGATGTGGGACAGGGAGCTTTCTTT. Translating it yields CASSQDVGQGAFF.

The V and J genes are TRBV29-1 and TRBJ2-1; a possible D gene is TRBD2 (5 bases). The germline CDR1 and CDR2 sequences are SQVTM and ANQGSEA. The CDR3 is made up of 13 amino acids. The CDR3 coding sequence is TGCGGGGTCATGGAACAGACGGGGAATGAGCAGTTCTTC. It yields the protein CGVMEQTGNEQFF.

This chain joins TRBV6-4 and TRBJ1-1, with D maybe TRBD1 (6 bases). The V end lost 6 bases, the J end lost 1 base, and 15 bases lay between the germline ends. CDR1 is MRHNA, CDR2 SNTAGT, per germline. This CDR3 region has 15 residues. This CDR3 is CASSARGGANTEAFF. CDR3 DNA: TGTGCCAGCAGCGCGAGGGGGGGGGCGAACACTGAAGCTTTCTTT.

V is TRBV18 and J is TRBJ2-7; 7 bases map to TRBD2. Germline CDR1 and CDR2: KGHSH and LQKENI. The ends lost 4 bases at V and 0 bases at J; junction bases unmatched: 3. This CDR3 contains 14 residues. The CDR3 loop is CASSLAGSSYEQYV. DNA of the CDR3: TGTGCCAGCTCACTAGCGGGTAGCTCCTACGAGCAGTACGTC.

V gene TRBV5-8 combines with J gene TRBJ2-4; 11 bases line up with TRBD2. CDR3 size: 17 residues. The V segment lost 4 bases and the J segment 7 bases; nucleotides outside the gene matches: 13. The V gene's germline CDR1 is SGHTS and CDR2 YDEGEE. This chain's CDR3 is CASSPTSGRGGGNIQYF. The CDR3, as DNA: TGTGCCAGCAGCCCAACTAGCGGGAGAGGGGGAGGCAACATTCAGTACTTC. The full variable domain, in which reference TRBV5-8 and TRBJ2-4 provide the parts outside the CDR3, is EAGVTQSPTHLIKTRGQQATLRCSPISGHTSVYWYQQALGLGLQFLLWYDEGEERNRGNFPPRFSGRQFPNYSSELNVNALELEDSALYLCASSPTSGRGGGNIQYFGAGTRLSVL.

As concerns this clone: The sample has other DNA sequences that encode this CDR3 too. The chain recombines TRBV19 with TRBJ1-5; 9 nucleotides agree with TRBD1. From germline, CDR1 is LNHDA and CDR2 SQIVND (reference sequence). V was clipped by 4 bases and J by 4 bases; unmatched bases: 8. This CDR3 spans 16 amino acids. CDR3 amino acids: CASSTPDRGNNQPQHF. The CDR3 bases are TGTGCCAGTAGTACCCCCGACAGGGGGAATAATCAGCCCCAGCATTTT.

This clone was seen a single time. V is TRBV5-1 and J is TRBJ2-7; D gene uncertain. Per the germline V gene, CDR1 is SGHRS and CDR2 is YFSETQ. This CDR3 has 13 residues. Trimming took off 0 bases at V and 2 bases at J, with 6 bases between the two ends. CDR3 amino acids: CASSLDRTYEQYF. The CDR3 DNA follows: TGCGCCAGCAGCTTGGACAGAACCTACGAGCAGTACTTC.

The chain uses TRBV27 and TRBJ2-5; D is possibly TRBD1 (6 bases). The CDR3 is 14 residues long. V shed 2 bases and J shed 7 bases, with 14 bases lying between them. CDR1 MNHEY and CDR2 SMNVEV come from the germline V gene (reference sequence). The CDR3 sequence: CASSLDYREGTQYF. Written as DNA, the CDR3 is TGTGCCAGCAGTTTAGACTACAGGGAAGGGACCCAGTACTTC.

V gene TRBV24-1 combines with J gene TRBJ1-5, with TRBD1 as a possible D gene (5 bases). The CDR3 sequence is 15 residues long. Germline V gives CDR1 KGHDR, CDR2 SFDVKD. The germline V and J ends were trimmed by 5 bases and 1 base, with 11 bases remaining between them. In nucleotides, the CDR3 is TGTGCCACCAGTGTCGGGGGACCGAGCAATCAGCCCCAGCATTTT. Translating it yields CATSVGGPSNQPQHF.

The V and J genes are TRBV11-1 and TRBJ2-2, with a possible D match to TRBD1 (5 bases). CDR1 and CDR2 (germline): SGHAT, FQDESV (reference sequence). Trimming shortened V by 5 bases and J by 4 bases, and 14 bases separated the two germline ends. This CDR3 region has 15 residues. This CDR3 is CASSPDFQGTGELFF. CDR3 in DNA: TGTGCCAGCAGCCCCGACTTCCAGGGCACCGGGGAGCTGTTTTTT.

The chain couples TRBV9 to TRBJ1-6; D is possibly TRBD1 (5 bases). Germline assignment: CDR1 SGDLS and CDR2 YYNGEE. Trimming stripped 2 bases from V and 6 bases from J, with 9 bases between. This CDR3 comprises 14 residues. The CDR3 sequence is CASSVDRPNSPLHF. Here the CDR3 DNA reads TGTGCCAGCAGCGTTGACAGACCTAATTCACCCCTCCACTTT. Full variable domain (remainder filled in from reference TRBV9 and TRBJ1-6): DSGVTQTPKHLITATGQRVTLRCSPRSGDLSVYWYQQSLDQGLQFLIQYYNGEERAKGNILERFSAQQFPDLHSELNLSSLELGDSALYFCASSVDRPNSPLHFGNGTRLTVT.

V gene TRBV6-6 combines with J gene TRBJ2-2; TRBD2 matches 11 bases. The J segment lost 6 bases and the V segment lost 2 bases, leaving 5 bases of the junction unmatched. Germline values: CDR1 MNHNY, CDR2 SVGAGI (reference sequence). The CDR3 runs to 16 residues. The CDR3 coding sequence is TGTGCCAGCAGTTACGAACTAGCGGGAGAATCCGGGGAGCTGTTTTTT. Encoded protein: CASSYELAGESGELFF.

The rearrangement links TRBV30 to TRBJ2-3; no clear D gene. The V gene's germline CDR1 is GTSNPN and CDR2 SVGIG (reference sequence). With 1 base removed from V and 2 bases from J, the gap between germline ends came to 13 bases. The length of the CDR3 is 15 residues. The CDR3 reads CAWSAWRPATDTQYF. The CDR3 DNA sequence: TGTGCCTGGAGTGCTTGGCGGCCAGCCACAGATACGCAGTATTTT.

For the CDR3, the DNA is TGTGCCAGCAGCGCCATTGGGCAGAACACTGAAGCTTTCTTT. It encodes CASSAIGQNTEAFF. This rearrangement joins TRBV9 to TRBJ1-1; D uncertain. The CDR3 totals 14 residues. Trimming pared 3 bases from V and 1 base from J, leaving 10 bases between. The germline V gene has CDR1 SGDLS and CDR2 YYNGEE.

This chain links TRBV2 with TRBJ2-1; TRBD2 matches at 7 bases. CDR1 and CDR2 (germline): SNHLY, FYNNEI. This CDR3 is built from 17 residues. V was pared by 3 bases and J by 5 bases, with 13 bases of the junction left unmatched. CDR3 sequence (DNA): TGTGCCAGCAGTGACGGGAGTTTTAGCGGGTTAAACAATGAGCAGTTCTTC. Protein: CASSDGSFSGLNNEQFF.

The rearrangement joins TRBV24-1 to TRBJ2-1; 16 bases agree with TRBD2. V was pared by 5 bases and J by 0 bases, with 12 bases of the junction left unmatched. Germline loops: CDR1 KGHDR, CDR2 SFDVKD. CDR3 length equals 21 residues. CDR3 sequence (DNA): TGTGCCACCAGTGCGTTAGGGACCGGGACTAGCGGGAGGGCCTCCTACAATGAGCAGTTCTTC. Translated: CATSALGTGTSGRASYNEQFF.